Presented here are 2 T cell receptor beta chains from one specimen sequenced in a study of blood T cell repertoires in COVID-19. Using immunoSEQ multiplex PCR, the repertoire was profiled, and TCRdb retains in-frame clones only, with some absent. The top ten hold 2.5% to 3.5% of the sample, which has about 180,000 clones, over 80% seen once. The sample comprised peripheral blood. These receptor sequences come from an older woman with acute or convalescent COVID-19.

The J gene is TRBJ1-3, the V gene TRBV6-5; D is undetermined. CDR1 is MNHEY and CDR2 is SVGAGI in the germline V gene. The CDR3 has 15 residues. Trimming took off 2 bases at V and 2 bases at J, with 10 bases between the two ends. For the CDR3, the DNA is TGTGCCAGCAGTTACGGCGGTATTGCTGGAAACACCATATATTTT. Its translation is CASSYGGIAGNTIYF.

The chain joins TRBV24-1 to TRBJ2-6; maybe TRBD2 (5 bases). The CDR3 is made up of 16 amino acids. The V gene's germline CDR1 is KGHDR and CDR2 SFDVKD. Between the trimmed V and J ends, which lost 1 base and 1 base, there was a span of 7 bases. The CDR3 here is CATSDFGRSGANVLTF. The CDR3 DNA reads as TGTGCCACCAGTGATTTTGGGAGATCTGGGGCCAACGTCCTGACTTTC.